The present TCR beta chain was sequenced within a study of blood T cell repertoires in COVID-19. At the level of the study: The analysed material was cDNA or gDNA that came from T cells, B-cell-depleted T cells, or PBMCs.

Data came from immunoSEQ multiplex PCR; TCRdb stores just in-frame clones and leaves some out. This sample carries 250,000 or so clones, 80% to 90% of them seen once, and the ten largest clones take around 6.5%. The sequencing input was peripheral blood. This TCR was sampled from a man aged 55 to 70 with acute or convalescent COVID-19.

The CDR3 sequence: CASSRYVGPSGRAADEQYF. CDR3 coding DNA: TGTGCCAGTAGTAGATACGTCGGCCCTAGCGGGAGGGCCGCGGACGAGCAGTACTTC. V is TRBV19 and J is TRBJ2-7; TRBD2 aligns across 12 bases. Germline-derived CDR1 and CDR2 are LNHDA and SQIVND (reference sequence). The V segment lost 4 bases and the J segment 5 bases; nucleotides outside the gene matches: 18. CDR3 length: 19 residues.